This T cell receptor beta chain was profiled in a study of OX40 agonist ivuxolimab in advanced cancers. At the level of the study: Patients were treated with ivuxolimab, an agonistic anti-OX40 (CD134) antibody. Three dose-escalation patients had partial responses: one with hepatocellular carcinoma and two with cutaneous melanoma. General study findings and limits: Within 6 weeks, CD4+ and CD8+ blood T cells expanded clonally at 0.1 to 3.0 mg/kg. Relative to CD4+ cells, CD8+ T cells on average had more expanded clones.

Measured with immunoSEQ multiplex PCR; TCRdb has only the in-frame clones, and not every one. The sample records about 120,000 clones, 80% to 90% being singletons. Remarks on this clone: Its antigen is unknown.

Germline V lookup: CDR1 SEHNR, CDR2 FQNEAQ (reference sequence). Trimming left V 0 bases short and J 2 bases short, with 10 bases between. This CDR3 is 15 amino acids long. Here the sequenced sample was CD4+ or CD8+ T cells sorted from blood, taken in a trial of the OX40 agonist ivuxolimab. The TCR was taken from an adult with an advanced solid tumor such as melanoma, head and neck, liver or kidney cancer. J is TRBJ1-1 and V is TRBV7-9; possibly TRBD1 for D (5 bases). The CDR3 here is CASSLALGVNTEAFF. The CDR3 nucleotides are TGTGCCAGCAGCTTAGCACTGGGGGTCAACACTGAAGCTTTCTTT. Filled out from reference TRBV7-9 and TRBJ1-1, the complete variable domain reads DTGVSQNPRHKITKRGQNVTFRCDPISEHNRLYWYRQTLGQGPEFLTYFQNEAQLEKSRLLSDRFSAERPKGSFSTLEIQRTEQGDSAMYLCASSLALGVNTEAFFGQGTRLTVV.